This T cell receptor beta chain is from a study of shared clonotypes between healthy human individuals (TCRdb year 2020). Study-level background: The cohort included three men and a couple of women between 18 and 49 years of age. The study deeply sequenced blood TCR repertoires of about 5 healthy adults to estimate repertoire size and the extent of clonotype sharing between individuals. To increase sequencing depth and limit assay-specific biases, TCR repertoire library preparation and sequencing were carried out by different laboratories using diverse techniques. Each donor's leukapheresis produced roughly between roughly 0.94 and 9.5 billion PBMCs. Study-wide conclusions, independent of this receptor: Based on pairwise subsampling, the degree of clonotype sharing among donors was expected to be affected by sequencing depth. Sampling was limited to blood, and TCR repertoires in tissue likely differ from TCR repertoires in blood. The genetic and exposure-history diversity represented was limited by the small number of donors.

Per the germline V gene, SQVTM is the CDR1 and ANQGSEA is the CDR2. CDR3 length: 15 amino acids, cysteine to phenylalanine. CDR3 DNA is the only sequence kept; it has 45 bases, read in frame from the first base. The junction shows trimming of 1 base on V and 7 bases on J, and the gene matches do not reach 8 bases of it. The donors were healthy, HIV-negative adults who had no recently reported acute infections or vaccinations. Every donor was a Caucasian adult living in Nashville, Tennessee, USA. For unsorted samples, tens of millions of PBMCs were counted and genomic DNA was extracted with the QIAamp DNA Blood Mini kit. Blood was obtained by leukapheresis, after which PBMCs were separated by Ficoll-Histopaque density gradient centrifugation and cryopreserved in liquid nitrogen vapor phase. TCR CDR3 regions were amplified from genomic DNA by multiplex PCR using the deep immunoSEQ assay. Genomic DNA extracted from each cell subset was distributed evenly over all wells of several immunoSEQ 96-well plates, and each plate served as one replicate. For unsorted PBMC, each replicate PCR was loaded with approximately 330 ng genomic DNA, equivalent to 25,000 to 35,000 T cell genomes. Unsorted PBMC genomic DNA was sequenced across ten immunoSEQ deep assay plates. Purified libraries were measured with a Qubit 3.0 fluorometer, size-checked on a Bioanalyzer 2100, and measured again with the KAPA Library Quantification kit. Every immunoSEQ 96-well plate was sequenced on a dedicated single-read 150-cycle Illumina NextSeq 550 flow cell. On the authors' methods: The immunoSEQ output contained only junctional sequences without quality scores, so filtering could not match that applied to full-length reads. Sequences were annotated with PyIR, a Python wrapper for IgBLAST v1.9, and V/J genes and CDR3 were assigned using IMGT germline references. Any read was removed if the V/J assignment was weak (E-value above 1e-6), the CDR3 was missing, or the read contained stop codons, out-of-frame junctions, or ambiguous translated residues. A V3J clonotype was defined by an identical inferred V gene, J gene, and CDR3 amino acid sequence. Percentage overlap between repertoires was computed as shared unique clonotypes divided by the size of the smaller repertoire. RTK rarefaction, the Chao1 estimator, and Recon v2.1 estimates of unobserved clonotypes were used to assess repertoire richness. In TCRdb, the immuneACCESS table is reduced to in-frame sequences with V and J assigned. These tables do not hold every clone; where another copy was compared, an unresolved V gene accounts for under half, and the others remain unexplained. V, J and clone size were drawn from that table, and D and trimming were deduced from the DNA. This sample gives 400,000 to 600,000 clones in total; about 85% of them show up just once. The ten largest account for less than 15% of the sample.

On this clone itself: It lacks a known antigen. The input lacks base qualities; no much larger clone sits a single base away.

This clonotype was sampled from a woman between 40 and 55 years old in good health. Some clones in this sample may be carry-over from other donors' samples. Rearrangement joined TRBV29-1 to TRBJ2-2; 8 central nucleotides agree with TRBD2. Sequenced material: PBMCs. CDR3 reads: CSVEGTSRAGGELFF. The DNA sequence follows: TGCAGCGTTGAAGGGACTAGCCGAGCTGGCGGGGAGCTGTTTTTT.